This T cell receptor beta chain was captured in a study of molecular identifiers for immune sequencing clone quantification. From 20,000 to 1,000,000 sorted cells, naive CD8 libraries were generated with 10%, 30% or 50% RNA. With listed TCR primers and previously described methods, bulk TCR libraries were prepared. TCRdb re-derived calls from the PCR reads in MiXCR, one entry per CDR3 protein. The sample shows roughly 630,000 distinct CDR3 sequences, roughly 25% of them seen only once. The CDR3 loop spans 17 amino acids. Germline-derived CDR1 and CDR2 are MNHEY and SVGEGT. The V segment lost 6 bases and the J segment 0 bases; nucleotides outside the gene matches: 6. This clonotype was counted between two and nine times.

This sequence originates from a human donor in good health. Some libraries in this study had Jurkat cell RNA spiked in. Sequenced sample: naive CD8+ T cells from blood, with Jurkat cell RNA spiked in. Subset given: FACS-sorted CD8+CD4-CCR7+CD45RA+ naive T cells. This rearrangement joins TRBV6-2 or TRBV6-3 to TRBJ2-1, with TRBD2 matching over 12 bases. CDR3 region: CASRRSTSGSSYNEQFF. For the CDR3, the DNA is TGTGCCAGCAGACGGTCGACTAGCGGGAGCTCCTACAATGAGCAGTTCTTC.